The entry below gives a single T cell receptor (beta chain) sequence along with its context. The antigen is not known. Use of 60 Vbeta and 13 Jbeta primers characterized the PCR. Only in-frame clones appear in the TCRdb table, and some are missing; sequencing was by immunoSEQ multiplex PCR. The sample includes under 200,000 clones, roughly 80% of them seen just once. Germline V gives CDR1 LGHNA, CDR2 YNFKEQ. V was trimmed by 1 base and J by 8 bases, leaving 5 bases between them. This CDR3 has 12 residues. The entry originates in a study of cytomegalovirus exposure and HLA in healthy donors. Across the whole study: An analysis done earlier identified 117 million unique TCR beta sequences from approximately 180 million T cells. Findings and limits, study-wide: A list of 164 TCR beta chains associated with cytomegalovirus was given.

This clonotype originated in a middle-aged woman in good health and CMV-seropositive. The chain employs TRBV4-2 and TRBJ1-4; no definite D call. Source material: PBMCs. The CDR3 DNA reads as TGTGCCAGCAGCCAAGCTTCCGAAAAACTGTTTTTT. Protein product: CASSQASEKLFF.